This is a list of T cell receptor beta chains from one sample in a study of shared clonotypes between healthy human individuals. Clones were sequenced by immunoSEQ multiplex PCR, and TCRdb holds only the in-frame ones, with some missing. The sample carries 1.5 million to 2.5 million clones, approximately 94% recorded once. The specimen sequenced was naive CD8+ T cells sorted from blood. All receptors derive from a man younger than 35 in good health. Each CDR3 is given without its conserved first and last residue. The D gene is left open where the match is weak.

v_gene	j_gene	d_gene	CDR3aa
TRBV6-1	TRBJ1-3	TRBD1	ASDQGTAGNTIY
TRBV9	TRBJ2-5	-	ASSVGTVGTQY
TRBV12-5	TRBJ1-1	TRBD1	ASGFRSSRTGETEAF
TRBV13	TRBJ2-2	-	ASSLGAPNTGELF
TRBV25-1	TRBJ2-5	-	ASGVWAETQY
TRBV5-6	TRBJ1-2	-	ASSLGGFGYT
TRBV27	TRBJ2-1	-	ASSSQEYNEQF
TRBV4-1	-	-	ASSPRDGTYEQY
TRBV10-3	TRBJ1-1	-	AISVLQGDSEAF
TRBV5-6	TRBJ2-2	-	ASLGDREANTGELF
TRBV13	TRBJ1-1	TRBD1	ASSLAGRGPLNTEAF
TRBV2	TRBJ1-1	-	ASSVISGRPANTEAF
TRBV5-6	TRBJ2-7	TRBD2	ASSSQISGSYEQY
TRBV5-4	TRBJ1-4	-	ASSLDGPGPNEKLF
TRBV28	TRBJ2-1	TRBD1	ASSLWGQGRGEQF
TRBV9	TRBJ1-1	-	ASSLPPDTEAF
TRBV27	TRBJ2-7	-	ASSYGPSGTYEQY
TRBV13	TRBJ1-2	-	ASSLGEGQNGYGYT
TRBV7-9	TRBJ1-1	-	ASSIQGPGPEAF
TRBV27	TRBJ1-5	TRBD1	ASSLMGQGGYQPQH
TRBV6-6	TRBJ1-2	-	ASTQGLYGYT
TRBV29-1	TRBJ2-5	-	SVVGLYQETQY
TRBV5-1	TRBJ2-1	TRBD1	ASSFGQPGQGYDEQF
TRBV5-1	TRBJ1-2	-	ASSLEGLGYT
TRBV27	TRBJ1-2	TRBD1	ASRISGGENYGYT
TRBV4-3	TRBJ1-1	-	ASSQDLDTEAF
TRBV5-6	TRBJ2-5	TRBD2	ASSLSTSGRPAGAQY
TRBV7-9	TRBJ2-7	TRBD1	ASIPSPTGESYEQY
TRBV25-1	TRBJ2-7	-	ASSEGYEQY
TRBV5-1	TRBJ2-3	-	ASSFPPLGTDTQY
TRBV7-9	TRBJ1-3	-	ASSPPGRGTTIY
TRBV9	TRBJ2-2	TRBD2	ASSHPSGSIQTGELF
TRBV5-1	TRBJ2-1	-	ASSLLSGIYNEQF
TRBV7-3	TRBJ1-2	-	ASSPTTQSRYGYT
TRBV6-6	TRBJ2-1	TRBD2	ASSYPPSGNYNEQF
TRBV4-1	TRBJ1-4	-	ATNDQGNAGEKLF
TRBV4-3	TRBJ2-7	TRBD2	ASSPSGGYEQY
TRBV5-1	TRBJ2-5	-	ASSLSPISQETQY
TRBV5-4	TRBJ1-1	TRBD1	ASSRQGQGASEAF
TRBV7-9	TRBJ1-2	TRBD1	ASSLGQNYGYT
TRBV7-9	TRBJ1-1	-	ASSLVLMGTEAF